This TCR beta chain appears in the sequencing data of a study of blood T cell repertoires in COVID-19. For the study at large: Samples taken during acute and convalescent COVID-19 were collected in the United States, Italy and Spain. PBMCs, B-cell-depleted T cells, or T cells were the source of the cDNA or gDNA that made up the material.

The CDR3 is 12 amino acids. Between the trimmed V and J ends, which lost 5 bases and 6 bases, there was a span of 11 bases. CDR1 SGHVS and CDR2 FQNEAQ come from the germline V gene. Authors' data handling: How many nucleated cells were present was estimated from reference gene primer amplification. Data came from immunoSEQ multiplex PCR; TCRdb stores just in-frame clones and leaves some out. The V and J calls and clone size come from that table; D and trimming were worked out from the DNA. The table shows approximately 70,000 clones, with over 80% occurring only once. The origin of this receptor is a human donor in a cohort sampled during active COVID-19. This chain connects TRBV7-8 to TRBJ2-7, with a possible D match to TRBD2 (5 bases). Sequencing input: peripheral blood. Here the CDR3 reads CASSLPGSEQYF. CDR3 nucleotides: TGTGCCAGCAGCCTGCCGGGGAGCGAGCAGTACTTC.